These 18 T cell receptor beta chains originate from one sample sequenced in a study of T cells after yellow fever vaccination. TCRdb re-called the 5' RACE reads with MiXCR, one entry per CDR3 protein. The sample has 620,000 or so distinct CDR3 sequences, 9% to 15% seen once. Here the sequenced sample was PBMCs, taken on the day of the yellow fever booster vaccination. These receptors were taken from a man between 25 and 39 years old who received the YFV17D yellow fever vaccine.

CDR3 nucleotides: TGCGCCAGCAGCTTGTCGCCCGGGGGCTACAATGAGCAGTTCTTC. This translates into CASSLSPGGYNEQFF. The chain uses TRBV5-1 and TRBJ2-1, with D perhaps matching TRBD2 (6 bases). V lost 1 base to trimming and J lost 3 bases, with 11 bases between them. The germline V gene encodes CDR1 SGHRS and CDR2 YFSETQ. The CDR3 covers 15 residues. Using reference TRBV5-1 and TRBJ2-1 for the parts outside the CDR3, the full variable domain is KAGVTQTPRYLIKTRGQQVTLSCSPISGHRSVSWYQQTPGQGLQFLFEYFSETQRNKGNFPGRFSGRQFSNSRSEMNVSTLELGDSALYLCASSLSPGGYNEQFFGPGTRLTVL.

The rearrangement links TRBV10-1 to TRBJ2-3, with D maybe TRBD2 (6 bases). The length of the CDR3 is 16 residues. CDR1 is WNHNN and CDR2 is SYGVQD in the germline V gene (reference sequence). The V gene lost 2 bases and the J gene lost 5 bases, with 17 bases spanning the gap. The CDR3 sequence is CASSEGAAGTRDTQYF. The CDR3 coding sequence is TGCGCCAGCAGTGAGGGTGCAGCGGGCACGAGAGATACGCAGTATTTT.

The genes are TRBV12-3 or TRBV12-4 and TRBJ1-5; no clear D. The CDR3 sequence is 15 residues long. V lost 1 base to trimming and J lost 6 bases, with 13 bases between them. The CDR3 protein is CASSLGQAGSQPQHF. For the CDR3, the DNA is TGTGCCAGCAGTTTAGGCCAGGCTGGGAGTCAGCCCCAGCATTTT.

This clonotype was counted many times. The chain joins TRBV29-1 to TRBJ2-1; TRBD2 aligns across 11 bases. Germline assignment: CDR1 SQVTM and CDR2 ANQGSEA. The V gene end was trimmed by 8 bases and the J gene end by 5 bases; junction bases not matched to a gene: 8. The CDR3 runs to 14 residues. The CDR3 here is CSSSQTSGNNEQFF. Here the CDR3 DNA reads TGCAGCTCTTCCCAGACTAGCGGGAACAATGAGCAGTTCTTC.

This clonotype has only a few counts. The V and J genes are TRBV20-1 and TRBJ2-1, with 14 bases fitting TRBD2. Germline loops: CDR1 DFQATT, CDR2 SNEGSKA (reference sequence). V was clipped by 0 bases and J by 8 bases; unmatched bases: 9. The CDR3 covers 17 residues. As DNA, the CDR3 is TGCAGTGCTAGAGATTGGGGACTAGCGGGAGAAGTATATGAGCAGTTCTTC. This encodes CSARDWGLAGEVYEQFF.

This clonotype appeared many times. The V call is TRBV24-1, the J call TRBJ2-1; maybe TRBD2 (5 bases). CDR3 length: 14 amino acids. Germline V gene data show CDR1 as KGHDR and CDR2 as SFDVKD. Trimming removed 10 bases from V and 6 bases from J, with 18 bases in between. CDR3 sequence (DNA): TGTGCCACTTCCTCGGGCTGGCGGGCCAATGAGCAGTTCTTC. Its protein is CATSSGWRANEQFF.

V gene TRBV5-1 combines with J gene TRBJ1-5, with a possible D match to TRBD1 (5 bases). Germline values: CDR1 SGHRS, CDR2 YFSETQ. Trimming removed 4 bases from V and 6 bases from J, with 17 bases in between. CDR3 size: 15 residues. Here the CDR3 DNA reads TGCGCCAGCAGCCCCGGGGGGGGGAGGACTCAGCCCCAGCATTTT. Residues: CASSPGGGRTQPQHF.

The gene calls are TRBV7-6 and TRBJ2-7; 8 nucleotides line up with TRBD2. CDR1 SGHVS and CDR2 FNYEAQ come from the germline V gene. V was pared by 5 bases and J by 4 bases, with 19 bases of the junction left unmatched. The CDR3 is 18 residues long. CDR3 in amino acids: CASSRSPIGREALYEQYF. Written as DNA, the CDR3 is TGTGCCAGCAGCCGCTCCCCTATTGGGCGGGAGGCCCTATACGAGCAGTACTTC.

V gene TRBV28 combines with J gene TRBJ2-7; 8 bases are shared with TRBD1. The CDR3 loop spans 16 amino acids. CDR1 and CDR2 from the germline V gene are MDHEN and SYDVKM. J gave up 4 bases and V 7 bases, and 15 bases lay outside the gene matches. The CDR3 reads CASTPFPGQGRYEQYF. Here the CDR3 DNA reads TGTGCCAGCACCCCCTTCCCCGGACAGGGACGGTACGAGCAGTACTTC.

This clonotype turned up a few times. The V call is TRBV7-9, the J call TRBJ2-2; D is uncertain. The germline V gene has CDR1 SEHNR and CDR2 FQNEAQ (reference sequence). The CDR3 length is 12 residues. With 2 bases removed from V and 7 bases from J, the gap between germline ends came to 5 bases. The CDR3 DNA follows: TGTGCCAGCAGCTTAACCCGCGGGGAGCTGTTTTTT. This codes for CASSLTRGELFF.

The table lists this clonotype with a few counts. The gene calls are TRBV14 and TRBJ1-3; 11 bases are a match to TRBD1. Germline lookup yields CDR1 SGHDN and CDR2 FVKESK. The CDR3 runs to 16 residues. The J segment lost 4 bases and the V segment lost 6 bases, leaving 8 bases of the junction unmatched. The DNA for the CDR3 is TGTGCCAGCAGGCCTTCCGGGACAGGGGGAGGAAACACCATATATTTT. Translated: CASRPSGTGGGNTIYF.

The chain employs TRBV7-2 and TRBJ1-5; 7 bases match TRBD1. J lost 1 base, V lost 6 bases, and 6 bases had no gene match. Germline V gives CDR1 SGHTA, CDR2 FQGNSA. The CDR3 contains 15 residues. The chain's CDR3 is CASRHGTASNQPQHF. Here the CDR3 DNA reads TGTGCCAGCAGGCACGGGACAGCGAGCAATCAGCCCCAGCATTTT.

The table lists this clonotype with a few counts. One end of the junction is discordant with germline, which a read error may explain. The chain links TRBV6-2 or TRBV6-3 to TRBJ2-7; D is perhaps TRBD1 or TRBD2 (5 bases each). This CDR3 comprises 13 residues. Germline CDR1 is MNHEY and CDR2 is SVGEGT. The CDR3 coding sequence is TGTGCCAGCACCTTAACCAGGGACGGATCGGAGCACTTC. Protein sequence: CASTLTRDGSEHF.

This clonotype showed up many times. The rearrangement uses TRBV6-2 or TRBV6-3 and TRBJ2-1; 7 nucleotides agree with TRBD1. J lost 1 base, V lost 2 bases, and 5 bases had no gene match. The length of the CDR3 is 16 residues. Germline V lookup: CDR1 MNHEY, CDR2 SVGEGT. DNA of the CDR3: TGTGCCAGCAGTTACCGCCCGGACAGGTCCTACAATGAGCAGTTCTTC. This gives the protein CASSYRPDRSYNEQFF.

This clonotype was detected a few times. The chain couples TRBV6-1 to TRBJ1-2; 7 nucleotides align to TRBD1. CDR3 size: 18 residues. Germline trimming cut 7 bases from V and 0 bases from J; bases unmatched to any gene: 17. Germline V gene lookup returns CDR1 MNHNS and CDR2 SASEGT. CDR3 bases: TGTGCCAGCAAACCGGGGGACAGCGGATTTAAAGCTAACTATGGCTACACCTTC. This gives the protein CASKPGDSGFKANYGYTF.

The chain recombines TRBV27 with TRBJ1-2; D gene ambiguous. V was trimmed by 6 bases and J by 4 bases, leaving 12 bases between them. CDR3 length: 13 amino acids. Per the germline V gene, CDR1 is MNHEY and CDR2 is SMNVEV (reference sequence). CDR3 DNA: TGTGCCAGCAGCCGGACGGGTCGCTATGGCTACACCTTC. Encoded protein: CASSRTGRYGYTF.

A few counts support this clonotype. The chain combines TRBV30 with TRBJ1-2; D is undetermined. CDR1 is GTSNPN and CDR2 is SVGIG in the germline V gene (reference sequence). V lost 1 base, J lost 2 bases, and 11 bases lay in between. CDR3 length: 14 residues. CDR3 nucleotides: TGTGCCTGGAGTGCTGGGAATCGGAACTATGGCTACACCTTC. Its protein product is CAWSAGNRNYGYTF.

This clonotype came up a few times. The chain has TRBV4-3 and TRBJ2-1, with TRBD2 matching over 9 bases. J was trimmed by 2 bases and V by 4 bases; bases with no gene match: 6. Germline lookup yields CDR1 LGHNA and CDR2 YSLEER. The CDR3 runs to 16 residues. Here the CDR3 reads CASSPSGGRAYNEQFF. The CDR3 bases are TGCGCCAGCAGCCCATCGGGCGGGAGGGCCTACAATGAGCAGTTCTTC.